This TCR beta chain was sequenced in a study of vaccination and CD4 T cells after COVID-19. This clonotype has just one count. The antigen is not known. Treatment indicated: approximately 10-day PBMC culture with coronavirus spike peptide pools or control peptides (ViraFEST assay). Sequenced with the Oncomine TCR Beta short-read assay was DNA taken from cultured CD4+ T cells. From cultured CD4+ T cells, genomic DNA was extracted. TCRdb re-derived calls from the PCR reads in MiXCR, one entry per CDR3 protein. The sample holds 13,000 or so distinct CDR3 sequences, more than 70% seen once. This CDR3 spans 13 amino acids. V was trimmed by 5 bases and J by 0 bases, leaving 5 bases between them. Germline loops: CDR1 DFQATT, CDR2 SNEGSKA (reference sequence).

This chain connects TRBV20-1 to TRBJ2-6; no clear D. Input material: CD4+ T cells from blood, cultured in vitro. This receptor was obtained from a human donor who had recovered from COVID-19. The CDR3 here is CSAPYSGANVLTF. The CDR3 DNA sequence: TGCAGTGCTCCGTACTCTGGGGCCAACGTCCTGACTTTC.